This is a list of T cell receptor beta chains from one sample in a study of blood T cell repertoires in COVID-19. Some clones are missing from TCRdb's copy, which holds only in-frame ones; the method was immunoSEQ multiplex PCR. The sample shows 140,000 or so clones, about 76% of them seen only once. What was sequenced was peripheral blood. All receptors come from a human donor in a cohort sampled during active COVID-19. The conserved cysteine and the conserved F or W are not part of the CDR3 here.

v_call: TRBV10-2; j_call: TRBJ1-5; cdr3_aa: ASSGGVSQPQH
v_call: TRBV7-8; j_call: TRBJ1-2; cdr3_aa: ASSLAGSFLRDRASDGYT
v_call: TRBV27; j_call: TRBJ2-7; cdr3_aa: ASNVSTSGGEQY
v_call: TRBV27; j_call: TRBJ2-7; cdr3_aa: ASSSTEGGRY
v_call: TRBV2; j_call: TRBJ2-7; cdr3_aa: ASSETTGGGSPYEQY
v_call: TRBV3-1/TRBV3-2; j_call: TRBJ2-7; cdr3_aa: ASSFRTSGTSYEQY
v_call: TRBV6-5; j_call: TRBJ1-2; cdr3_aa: ASRQFNYGYT
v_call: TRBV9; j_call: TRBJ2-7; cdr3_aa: ASSASGTSGYEQY
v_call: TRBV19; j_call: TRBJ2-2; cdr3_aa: ATTTSGRPNTGELF
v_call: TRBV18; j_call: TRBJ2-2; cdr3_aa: ASSPRTGVRELF
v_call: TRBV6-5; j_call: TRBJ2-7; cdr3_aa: ASSYSRTNPWQY
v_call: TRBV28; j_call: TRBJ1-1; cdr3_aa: ASSFPPPGGGAEAF
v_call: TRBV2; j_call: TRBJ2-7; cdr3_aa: ASRDTPGQGNYEQY
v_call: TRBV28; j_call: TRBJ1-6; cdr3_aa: ASSLRGTSPLH
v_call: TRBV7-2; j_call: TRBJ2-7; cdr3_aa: ASSLVGGEYYEQY
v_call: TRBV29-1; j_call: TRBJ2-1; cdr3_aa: SDAGTGFYNEQF
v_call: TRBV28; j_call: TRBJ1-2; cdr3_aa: ASSLFHPDRGDGYT
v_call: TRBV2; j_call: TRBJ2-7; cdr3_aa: ASRSQGPYEQY
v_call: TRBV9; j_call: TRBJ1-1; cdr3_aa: ASSVGGSWNTEAF
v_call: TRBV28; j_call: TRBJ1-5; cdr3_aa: ASGGTANQPQH
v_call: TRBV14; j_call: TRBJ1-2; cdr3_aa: ASSPGLIQGNYGYT
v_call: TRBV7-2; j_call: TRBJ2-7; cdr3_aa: ASSLSGSSYEQY
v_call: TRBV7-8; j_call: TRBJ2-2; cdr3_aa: ASSGEGGRDTGELF
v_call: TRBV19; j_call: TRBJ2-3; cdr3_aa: ASSARGIRTSGSTDTQY
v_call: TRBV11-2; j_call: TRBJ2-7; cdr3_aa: ASSSRDNAGLGYEQY
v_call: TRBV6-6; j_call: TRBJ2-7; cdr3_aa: ASSPQPYRAGLPYSSYEQY
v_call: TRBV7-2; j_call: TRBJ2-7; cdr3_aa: ASSPFAGPGYEQY
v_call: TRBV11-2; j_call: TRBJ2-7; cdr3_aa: ASSLVSGRSYEQY
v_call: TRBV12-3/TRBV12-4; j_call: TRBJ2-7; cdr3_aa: ASSRTGWEQY
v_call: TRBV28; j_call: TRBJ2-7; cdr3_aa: VTLRESSYEQY
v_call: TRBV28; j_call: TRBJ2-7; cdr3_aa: ASSWTLSYEQY
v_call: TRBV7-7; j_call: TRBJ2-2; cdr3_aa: ASSLAGGTGELF
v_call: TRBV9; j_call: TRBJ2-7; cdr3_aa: ASSVARDRGRVHEQY
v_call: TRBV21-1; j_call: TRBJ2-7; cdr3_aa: ASTGTPHYEQY
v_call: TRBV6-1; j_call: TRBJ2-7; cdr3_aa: ASSELAGGSYEQY
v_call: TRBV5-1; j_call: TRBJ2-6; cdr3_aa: ASSLTRPITSGANVLT
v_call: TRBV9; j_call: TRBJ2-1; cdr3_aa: ASSVASGRRNEQF
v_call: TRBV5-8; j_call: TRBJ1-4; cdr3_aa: ASSLVAGNEKLF
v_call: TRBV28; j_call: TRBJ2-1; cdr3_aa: ASSVISGSWKYNEQF
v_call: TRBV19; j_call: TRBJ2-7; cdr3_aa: ASSPGTGGYNEQY
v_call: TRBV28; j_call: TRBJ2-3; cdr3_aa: ASRDSSGSRSDTQY
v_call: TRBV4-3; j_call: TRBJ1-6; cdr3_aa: ASSPQPEGLGSPLH
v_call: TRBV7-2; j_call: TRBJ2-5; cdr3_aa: ASSPSRAQETQY
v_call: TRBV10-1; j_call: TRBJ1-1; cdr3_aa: ASRQGGEAF
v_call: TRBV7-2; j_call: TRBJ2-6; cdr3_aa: ASSLPLAGKVSGANVLT
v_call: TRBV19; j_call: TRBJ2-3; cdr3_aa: ASRVAGSTDTQY
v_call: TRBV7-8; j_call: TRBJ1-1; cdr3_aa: ASSLRPGTGGTEAF
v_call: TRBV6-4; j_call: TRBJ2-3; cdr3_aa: ASSASGQELYTQY
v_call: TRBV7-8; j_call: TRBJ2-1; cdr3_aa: ASSQRARGGAGGPGNEQF
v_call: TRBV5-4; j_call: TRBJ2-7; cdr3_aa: ASSPGGLAGSYEQY
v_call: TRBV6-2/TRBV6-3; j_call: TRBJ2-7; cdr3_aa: ASSLVYFYEQY
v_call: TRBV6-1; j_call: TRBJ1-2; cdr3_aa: ASSGGQVISNYGYT
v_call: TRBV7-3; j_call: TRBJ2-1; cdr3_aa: ASSLTFSGINEQF
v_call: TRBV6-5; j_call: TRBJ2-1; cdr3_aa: ASSYNGFSYNEQF
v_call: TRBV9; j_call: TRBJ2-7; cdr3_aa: ASSEGQDYEQY